This TCR beta chain was sequenced in a study of T cell responses to AZD1222 COVID-19 vaccine. The study's findings and limits: A reported finding is that nearly half of spike-specific TCRs target unmutated variant regions.

Notes on this clone: The antigen is not known.

Repertoires were generated with immunoSEQ multiplex PCR, while TCRdb's copy carries only in-frame clones and drops some. The top ten clones hold about 2.7% of a sample with about 140,000 clones, about 90% of them seen once. The CDR3 consists of 15 residues. The ends were cut back, 5 bases at V and 5 bases at J, with 19 bases in the middle. The germline gives CDR1 SEHNR, CDR2 FQNEAQ (reference sequence). This chain joins TRBV7-9 and TRBJ2-7; D may be TRBD2 (6 bases). This specimen was peripheral blood, taken on day 0 of AZD1222 vaccination. The TCR was taken from an adult in good health. The CDR3 DNA follows: TGTGCCAGCAGCCCTCGGGGGATCACCTACAACGAGCAGTACTTC. It specifies CASSPRGITYNEQYF.